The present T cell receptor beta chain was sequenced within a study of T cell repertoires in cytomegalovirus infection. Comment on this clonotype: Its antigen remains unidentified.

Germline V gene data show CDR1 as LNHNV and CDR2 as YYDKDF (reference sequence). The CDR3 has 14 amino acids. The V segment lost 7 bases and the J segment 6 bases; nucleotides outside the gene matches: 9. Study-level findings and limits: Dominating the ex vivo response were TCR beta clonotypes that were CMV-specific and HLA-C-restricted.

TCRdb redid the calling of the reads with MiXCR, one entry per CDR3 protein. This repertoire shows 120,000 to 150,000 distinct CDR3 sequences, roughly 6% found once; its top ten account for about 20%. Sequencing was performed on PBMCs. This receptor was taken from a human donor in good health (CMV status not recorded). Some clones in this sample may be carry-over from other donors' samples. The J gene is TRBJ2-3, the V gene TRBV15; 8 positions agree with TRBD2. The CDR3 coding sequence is TGTGCCACCAATGCGGGGGGAATTGTGGATACGCAGTATTTT. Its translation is CATNAGGIVDTQYF.